Presented here are 32 T cell receptor beta chains from one specimen sequenced in a study of CD8+CD57+ T cells in acquired aplastic anemia. Only patients with CD8+CD57+ cell expansion on flow cytometry were chosen for sequencing. Genomic DNA served as template for TCR beta VDJ and CDR3 profiling. One entry per CDR3 protein results from TCRdb running MiXCR on the reads. The sample records fewer than 200,000 distinct CDR3 sequences, less than 60% being singletons. The sample comprised sorted CD4+, CD8+, or CD8+CD57+ T cells (not recorded which) from PBMCs. Receptors were obtained from a human donor with aplastic anemia.

The chain is built from TRBV10-3 and TRBJ2-7; the D call may be TRBD1 or TRBD2 (5 bases each). Trimming left V 4 bases short and J 5 bases short, with 24 bases between. The CDR3 sequence is 17 residues long. CDR1 is ENHRY and CDR2 is SYGVKD in the germline V gene. The CDR3 loop is CAISAPPSPRGAHEQYF. In nucleotides, the CDR3 is TGTGCCATCAGTGCTCCCCCCAGCCCGCGAGGGGCCCACGAGCAGTACTTC.

This clonotype was detected ten times or more. V and J are TRBV6-2 or TRBV6-3 and TRBJ2-7; a possible D gene is TRBD1 (6 bases). Germline lookup yields CDR1 MNHEY and CDR2 SVGEGT. The CDR3 is made up of 14 amino acids. With 10 bases removed from V and 0 bases from J, the gap between germline ends came to 16 bases. CDR3 region: CATFRDTSSYEQYF. For the CDR3, the DNA is TGTGCCACTTTCCGGGACACGAGCTCCTACGAGCAGTACTTC.

V gene TRBV2 combines with J gene TRBJ1-1; perhaps TRBD1 as D (5 bases). V lost 6 bases and J 2 bases, leaving 16 bases between the germline ends. The CDR3 extends over 15 amino acids. Germline CDR1 reads SNHLY; CDR2 reads FYNNEI. The CDR3 here is CASRTGMGGNTEAFF. Here the CDR3 DNA reads TGTGCCAGCAGGACGGGAATGGGGGGTAACACTGAAGCTTTCTTT.

J is TRBJ1-2 and V is TRBV10-3, with 9 bases identical to TRBD1. The CDR3 spans 13 residues. J lost 5 bases, V lost 5 bases, and 3 bases had no gene match. Germline CDR1 reads ENHRY; CDR2 reads SYGVKD. This chain's CDR3 is CAISRQGVYGYTF. The DNA of the CDR3 is TGTGCCATCAGTCGACAGGGGGTATATGGCTACACCTTC.

This clonotype was detected only a few times. This may be a read error, as it is one base from a much larger clone. The DNA of the CDR3 is TGCGCCAGCAGCCTCTCCGTAGGGGACAGCTCCTACGAGCAGCACTTC. The encoded protein is CASSLSVGDSSYEQHF. The chain links TRBV4-1 to TRBJ2-7; 7 bases are a match to TRBD1. The length of the CDR3 is 16 residues. The germline gives CDR1 MGHRA, CDR2 YSYEKL.

The CDR3 region has the DNA TGTGCCACCAGCAGGACAGGGAAGGTTGATAGAAACACCATATATTTT. Protein sequence: CATSRTGKVDRNTIYF. This rearrangement joins TRBV15 to TRBJ1-3; TRBD1 matches 7 bases. This CDR3 is 16 amino acids long. The J segment lost 5 bases and the V segment lost 3 bases, leaving 10 bases of the junction unmatched. Per germline, CDR1 LNHNV and CDR2 YYDKDF (reference sequence).

The chain carries TRBV25-1 and TRBJ2-1; 10 bases are a match to TRBD1. Germline V gene data show CDR1 as MGHDK and CDR2 as SYGVNS. The CDR3 contains 15 residues. The V gene end was trimmed by 1 base and the J gene end by 6 bases; junction bases not matched to a gene: 3. The CDR3 loop is CASSESGTGVNEQFF. CDR3 bases: TGTGCCAGCAGTGAATCCGGGACAGGGGTCAATGAGCAGTTCTTC.

This clonotype was seen a handful of times. The chain uses TRBV18 and TRBJ1-5; D gene unclear. This CDR3 comprises 15 residues. Germline assignment: CDR1 KGHSH and CDR2 LQKENI. The V end lost 3 bases, the J end lost 1 base, and 10 bases lay between the germline ends. The CDR3: CASSPGPDSNQPQHF. For the CDR3, the DNA is TGTGCCAGCTCACCTGGACCGGACAGCAATCAGCCCCAGCATTTT.

This clonotype was counted only a few times. J is TRBJ1-1 and V is TRBV2; D ambiguous. CDR1 SNHLY and CDR2 FYNNEI come from the germline V gene. The CDR3 runs to 9 residues. The V end was cut by 7 bases, the J end by 7 bases, with 4 bases between. CDR3 loop: CASTFEAFF. CDR3 sequence (DNA): TGTGCCAGCACGTTTGAAGCTTTCTTT.

This clonotype was seen ten or more times. The chain joins TRBV10-2 to TRBJ2-3; D possibly uses TRBD1 or TRBD2 (5 bases each). V lost 6 bases and J lost 2, with 21 bases in between. Per the germline V gene, CDR1 is WSHSY and CDR2 is SAAADI. The CDR3 covers 17 residues. The DNA of the CDR3 is TGCGCCAGCAGGAAGAGGGACCGCGGTCCTCTCACAGATACGCAGTATTTT. It specifies CASRKRDRGPLTDTQYF.

This clonotype was counted ten times or more. The V and J genes are TRBV20-1 and TRBJ2-5; either TRBD1 or TRBD2 may supply D (5 bases each). The germline V gene encodes CDR1 DFQATT and CDR2 SNEGSKA (reference sequence). With 2 bases removed from V and 5 bases from J, the gap between germline ends came to 18 bases. This CDR3 region has 15 residues. This CDR3 reads CSARPNRGVRETQYF. The CDR3 DNA reads as TGCAGTGCTAGACCGAATAGAGGGGTTCGGGAGACCCAGTACTTC.

V and J are TRBV2 and TRBJ2-5, with D possibly TRBD1 on 6 matching bases. CDR1 and CDR2 (germline): SNHLY, FYNNEI. V was cut by 5 bases and J by 0 bases, with 13 bases left in between. The CDR3 is 15 amino acids. CDR3 protein: CASSPQGLHQETQYF. CDR3 nucleotide sequence: TGTGCCAGCAGTCCCCAGGGGCTTCACCAAGAGACCCAGTACTTC.

This clonotype is a singleton in its sample. This may arise from a read error, as a much more abundant clone is one base away. The rearrangement joins TRBV5-1 to TRBJ1-1; D is perhaps TRBD1 (6 bases). The CDR3 loop spans 13 amino acids. V shed 7 bases and J shed 7 bases, with 17 bases lying between them. Germline CDR1 SGHRS, CDR2 YFSETQ. The DNA of the CDR3 is TGCGCCAGCTGCCCACGGACAGAACTTGAAGCTTTCTTT. Protein sequence: CASCPRTELEAFF.

In its sample, this clonotype was seen many times. V usage is TRBV6-1 and J usage is TRBJ1-5; unclear D gene. Germline V gene lookup returns CDR1 MNHNS and CDR2 SASEGT. V lost 0 bases, J lost 0 bases, and 12 bases lay in between. CDR3 length: 17 amino acids. DNA for the CDR3: TGTGCCAGCAGTGAAGCGCATTTCAGGCTTAGCAATCAGCCCCAGCATTTT. This translates into CASSEAHFRLSNQPQHF.

The rearrangement links TRBV29-1 to TRBJ1-3, with TRBD1 matching over 7 bases. The germline V gene encodes CDR1 SQVTM and CDR2 ANQGSEA. The CDR3 consists of 16 residues. V shed 2 bases, J shed 3 bases, and the junction held 10 bases outside the gene matches. As DNA, the CDR3 is TGCAGCGTTGAACCTCGGACAGGCGAAAATGGAAACACCATATATTTT. It encodes CSVEPRTGENGNTIYF.

This clonotype was recorded at least ten times. The chain combines TRBV7-3 with TRBJ2-1; TRBD2 matches at 7 bases. Trimming at V came to 5 bases and at J to 9 bases, leaving 7 bases not matched to a gene. The CDR3 spans 13 residues. Germline V CDR1 and CDR2: SGHTA, FQGTGA. CDR3 sequence: CASSTTSVGEQFF. The CDR3 nucleotides read TGTGCCAGCAGCACTACTAGCGTCGGTGAGCAGTTCTTC.

With respect to this clonotype: Possible read error: a much larger clone is one base away. This rearrangement joins TRBV5-4 to TRBJ1-4; D is undetermined. CDR1 and CDR2 (germline): SGHNT, YYREEE (reference sequence). The CDR3 has 14 residues. The CDR3 reads CASSRAATNGKLFF. As DNA, the CDR3 is TGTGCCAGCAGCCGGGCTGCAACTAATGGAAAACTGTTTTTT.

The chain couples TRBV15 to TRBJ1-1; D is unclear. The V and J ends lost 8 bases and 4 bases respectively, with 17 bases between them. This CDR3 has 14 residues. Germline lookup yields CDR1 LNHNV and CDR2 YYDKDF (reference sequence). CDR3 region: CATLRTNPSTEAFF. CDR3 coding DNA: TGTGCCACCCTCCGGACCAACCCAAGCACTGAAGCTTTCTTT.

This clonotype was picked up one time. This chain connects TRBV14 to TRBJ2-7; D gene uncertain. CDR3 length: 13 amino acids. V was cut by 1 base and J by 6 bases, with 10 bases left in between. Germline CDR1 and CDR2: SGHDN and FVKESK. The CDR3 nucleotides read TGTGCCAGCAGCCAAGGACCCCTGGTCGAGCAGTACTTC. Encoded protein: CASSQGPLVEQYF. Combining the CDR3 with reference TRBV14 and TRBJ2-7 gives the whole variable domain EAGVTQFPSHSVIEKGQTVTLRCDPISGHDNLYWYRRVMGKEIKFLLHFVKESKQDESGMPNNRFLAERTGGTYSTLKVQPAELEDSGVYFCASSQGPLVEQYFGPGTRLTVT.

CDR3 loop: CASSLQQGVTIYF. CDR3 coding DNA: TGTGCCAGCAGCCTCCAACAGGGTGTCACCATATATTTT. This chain connects TRBV7-2 to TRBJ1-3; a possible D gene is TRBD1 (6 bases). The germline V gene encodes CDR1 SGHTA and CDR2 FQGNSA. The CDR3 has 13 residues. Trimming removed 5 bases from V and 9 bases from J, with 14 bases in between. Complete variable domain (other parts from reference TRBV7-2 and TRBJ1-3): GAGVSQSPSNKVTEKGKDVELRCDPISGHTALYWYRQSLGQGLEFLIYFQGNSAPDKSGLPSDRFSAERTGGSVSTLTIQRTQQEDSAVYLCASSLQQGVTIYFGEGSWLTVV.

This clonotype was seen ten or more times. The genes are TRBV12-3 or TRBV12-4 and TRBJ2-7, with 9 bases that match TRBD1. The CDR3 consists of 15 residues. The junction had 10 bases not matched to a gene; V was cut back by 4 bases and J by 6 bases. The CDR3 region is CASSSTGQGYGEQYF. CDR3 sequence (DNA): TGTGCCAGCAGTTCTACGGGACAGGGTTATGGCGAGCAGTACTTC.

The V and J genes are TRBV9 and TRBJ2-2; 7 bases map to TRBD2. The CDR3 has 18 residues. The J segment lost 1 base and the V segment lost 0 bases, leaving 9 bases of the junction unmatched. The germline V gene has CDR1 SGDLS and CDR2 YYNGEE. DNA for the CDR3: TGTGCCAGCAGCGTAGGCGGGCGGGGGAAATGGAACACCGGGGAGCTGTTTTTT. It encodes CASSVGGRGKWNTGELFF.

There are many counts of this clonotype. The J gene is TRBJ1-3, the V gene TRBV6-5; TRBD1 aligns across 7 bases. This CDR3 is 15 amino acids long. The germline CDR1 and CDR2 sequences are MNHEY and SVGAGI. The trim removed 4 bases at V and 0 bases at J, leaving 3 bases unmatched. The CDR3 here is CASSSGQSSGNTIYF. The CDR3 DNA sequence: TGTGCCAGCAGTTCGGGACAGAGCTCTGGAAACACCATATATTTT.

The rearrangement uses TRBV6-2 or TRBV6-3 and TRBJ1-5; 8 positions match TRBD1. CDR1 is MNHEY, CDR2 SVGEGT, per germline. V shed 0 bases and J 0 bases; nucleotides not matched to a gene: 16. CDR3 length: 21 residues. The CDR3 is CASSYSGFYRGGKVSNQPQHF. In nucleotides, the CDR3 is TGTGCCAGCAGTTACTCTGGTTTTTACAGGGGGGGCAAAGTTAGCAATCAGCCCCAGCATTTT.

The chain carries TRBV15 and TRBJ1-1; D is unresolved. The germline gives CDR1 LNHNV, CDR2 YYDKDF (reference sequence). V lost 0 bases, J lost 8 bases, and 13 bases lay in between. The CDR3 length is 14 residues. The CDR3 loop reads CATSRERGTGEAFF. The DNA for the CDR3 is TGTGCCACCAGCAGAGAACGGGGAACGGGGGAAGCTTTCTTT.

The rearrangement links TRBV7-2 to TRBJ1-2, with no clear D. The V gene's germline CDR1 is SGHTA and CDR2 FQGNSA. V lost 2 bases to trimming and J lost 4 bases, with 5 bases between them. This CDR3 region has 12 residues. CDR3 nucleotides: TGTGCCAGCAGCTTAATGGTCTATGGCTACACCTTC. Protein sequence: CASSLMVYGYTF.

This clonotype has only a few counts. The junction departs from germline at one end; a sequencing error may be responsible. The genes are TRBV10-3 and TRBJ2-5; 12 bases match TRBD2. The CDR3 spans 15 residues. Germline CDR1 and CDR2: ENHRY and SYGVKD. The CDR3 bases are TGTGCCAGCAGTGAAACTAGCGGGGGGCAAGAGACCCAGTACTTC. Translated, it gives CASSETSGGQETQYF.

In this sample, this clonotype turned up many times. The chain recombines TRBV6-1 with TRBJ2-2; no definite D call. Germline V CDR1 and CDR2: MNHNS, SASEGT. CDR3 size: 12 residues. Trimming removed 7 bases from V and 6 bases from J, with 9 bases in between. The CDR3: CASISVAGELFF. CDR3 sequence (DNA): TGTGCCAGCATATCAGTAGCCGGGGAGCTGTTTTTT.

This clonotype was detected many times. The rearrangement joins TRBV7-2 to TRBJ2-1; 7 bases match TRBD2. With 4 bases clipped from V and 8 bases from J, the junction kept 8 bases outside the gene matches. The CDR3 loop spans 14 amino acids. Germline V gives CDR1 SGHTA, CDR2 FQGNSA. The CDR3 loop is CASSSRTSFDEQFF. As DNA, the CDR3 is TGTGCCAGCAGCTCTCGGACTAGTTTTGATGAGCAGTTCTTC. Full variable domain (outside the CDR3, taken from reference TRBV7-2 and TRBJ2-1): GAGVSQSPSNKVTEKGKDVELRCDPISGHTALYWYRQSLGQGLEFLIYFQGNSAPDKSGLPSDRFSAERTGGSVSTLTIQRTQQEDSAVYLCASSSRTSFDEQFFGPGTRLTVL.

The CDR3 nucleotides read TGTGCCAGCAGTGACTCTAACTTCCGACAGGGCGTTTATAGCAATCAGCCCCAGCATTTT. Translation: CASSDSNFRQGVYSNQPQHF. The J gene is TRBJ1-5, the V gene TRBV6-4; 7 nucleotides line up with TRBD1. CDR1 is MRHNA, CDR2 SNTAGT, per germline. The CDR3 has 20 amino acids. V lost 0 bases, J lost 0 bases, and 14 bases stayed unmatched.

As to this clonotype: The conserved phenylalanine or tryptophan is not found at the CDR3 terminus, so this likely reflects a read error. J is TRBJ1-2 and V is TRBV7-9; 9 bases match TRBD1. With 1 base clipped from V and 7 bases from J, the junction kept 7 bases outside the gene matches. CDR1 and CDR2 (germline): SEHNR, FQNEAQ (reference sequence). The CDR3 is 15 residues long. CDR3 amino acids: CASSLGGTGSFGYTS. The CDR3 DNA sequence: TGTGCCAGCAGCTTAGGTGGGACAGGGAGTTTTGGCTACACCTCC.

J is TRBJ2-6 and V is TRBV20-1, with D possibly matching TRBD2 (6 bases). Trimming cost V 3 bases and J 2 bases, with 8 bases left between them. CDR3 length: 14 residues. Germline V gene sequence: CDR1 DFQATT, CDR2 SNEGSKA (reference sequence). The DNA for the CDR3 is TGCAGTGCTAGTGGGGGGACTGGGGCCAACGTCCTGACTTTC. It codes for CSASGGTGANVLTF.